A selection of T cell receptor beta chains follows, all from one sample in a study of post-analysis software for immune sequencing data. TCRdb passed the PCR reads through MiXCR, listing each CDR3 protein once. Of roughly 400,000 distinct CDR3 sequences in the sample, more than 30% are singletons; the top ten hold 7.5% to 8.5%. Sequencing was performed on blood. All receptors derive from a girl aged 2 to 10 with multiple sclerosis. Each CDR3 is given with its conserved first and last residue. The order of the fields is V gene, D gene, J gene, clone size, CDR3 DNA, CDR3 protein. A D gene is named only where the DNA matches it firmly. Clone size, where shown, is once, few, many, or a class for clones that have expanded.

>TRBV7-3|TRBD1|TRBJ2-1|NA
TGTGCCAGCAGCCTTCAGGGGGCTAGGTACAATGAGCAGTTCTTC
CASSLQGARYNEQFF
>TRBV20-1|TRBD2|TRBJ2-1|few
TGCAGTGCTAGAGAGGCTAGCGGACCCTTCCTCCCCAATGAGCAGTTCTTC
CSAREASGPFLPNEQFF
>TRBV12-3/TRBV12-4|NA|TRBJ2-4|NA
TGTGCCAGCACCTTTAAAACCAAAAACATTCAGTACTTC
CASTFKTKNIQYF
>TRBV7-8|NA|TRBJ2-3|NA
TGTGCCAGCAGCTTTCCGATCCTTTCAGATACGCAGTATTTT
CASSFPILSDTQYF
>TRBV20-1|TRBD2|TRBJ2-3|few
TGCAGTGCTGTGACCCCAACTAGCGGCCCAGATACGCAGTATTTT
CSAVTPTSGPDTQYF
>TRBV24-1|NA|TRBJ2-5|few
TGTGCCACCAGTTGGGGAAAGACCCAGTACTTC
CATSWGKTQYF
>TRBV7-2|NA|TRBJ2-3|NA
TGTGCCTGCAGCTCCTATACTAGCACAGATACGCAGTATTTT
CACSSYTSTDTQYF
>TRBV5-1|NA|TRBJ2-7|NA
TGCGCCAGCAGCCCCGGACGGAACACCTACGAGCAGTACTTC
CASSPGRNTYEQYF
>TRBV27|NA|TRBJ1-1|many
TGTGCCAGCAGCTTGGGCGGGGGCACTGAAGCTTTCTTT
CASSLGGGTEAFF
>TRBV27|TRBD1|TRBJ1-2|NA
TGTGCCAGCAGTAGGGGGCAGCTCGGCTGGGATAGCTACACCTTC
CASSRGQLGWDSYTF
>TRBV29-1|NA|TRBJ1-1|NA
TGCAGCGTTGGGGGGGAAAACACTGAAGCTTTCTTT
CSVGGENTEAFF
>TRBV28|NA|TRBJ2-7|NA
TGTGCCAGCAGTCCTTTTTATAACAAAACCTACGAGCAGTACTTC
CASSPFYNKTYEQYF
>TRBV12-3/TRBV12-4|NA|TRBJ2-3|NA
TGTGCCAGCATGATCACAGATACGCAGTATTTT
CASMITDTQYF
>TRBV2|TRBD1|TRBJ2-3|NA
TGTGCCAGCAGCAGGACAGGGCCAGATACGCAGTATTTT
CASSRTGPDTQYF
>TRBV20-1|NA|TRBJ2-5|NA
TGCAGTGCTAGGGCTAGTGGTTGGGGGTCGGAGACCCAGTACTTC
CSARASGWGSETQYF
>TRBV5-5|NA|TRBJ1-5|few
TGTGCCAGCAGCTTGGGGACAGTCCCCAATCAGCCCCAGCATTTT
CASSLGTVPNQPQHF
>TRBV3-1|NA|TRBJ1-2|NA
TGTGCCAGCAGCCAACAGGCTAACTATGGCTACACCTTC
CASSQQANYGYTF
>TRBV5-1|NA|TRBJ1-2|NA
TGCGCCAGCAGCTTGGCAGGGCAGGGCTACACCTTC
CASSLAGQGYTF
>TRBV15|TRBD1|TRBJ2-7|NA
TGTGCCACCAGCAGGGACAGGGGGCACGAGCAGTACTTC
CATSRDRGHEQYF
>TRBV11-2|NA|TRBJ2-1|once
TGTGCCAGCAGCTTATTGCGAGGACCACTCTACAATGAGCAGTTCTTC
CASSLLRGPLYNEQFF
>TRBV12-3/TRBV12-4|TRBD2|TRBJ2-7|NA
TGTGCCAGCAGTTTGGTGGCTAGCGGGAGCCACGAGCAGTACTTC
CASSLVASGSHEQYF
>TRBV5-5|TRBD2|TRBJ2-5|NA
TGTGCCAGCAGCTTGGTTATAGCGGGACAAGAGACCCAGTACTTC
CASSLVIAGQETQYF
>TRBV12-3/TRBV12-4|TRBD1|TRBJ1-5|NA
TGTGCCAGCAGTAACAGGGGGAATCAGCCCCAGCATTTT
CASSNRGNQPQHF
>TRBV7-9|NA|TRBJ1-2|NA
TGTGCCAGCAGCTTAGTGAGACACTCCAACTATGGCTACACCTTC
CASSLVRHSNYGYTF
>TRBV29-1|TRBD1|TRBJ2-5|NA
TGCAGCGGGCAGGACAGGTGGGAGACCCAGTACTTC
CSGQDRWETQYF
>TRBV28|NA|TRBJ1-1|NA
TGTGCCAGCAGCACCTATCGGCGGACTGAAGCTTTCTTT
CASSTYRRTEAFF
>TRBV7-8|TRBD1|TRBJ1-2|few
TGTGCCAGCAGCATTGACAGGGGGCGGTATGGCTACACCTTC
CASSIDRGRYGYTF
>TRBV7-2|TRBD2|TRBJ2-1|NA
TGTGCCAACAGCTTAGCAGGCTCTAGCGGGAGTTACAATGAGCAGTTCTTC
CANSLAGSSGSYNEQFF
>TRBV29-1|NA|TRBJ2-7|NA
TGCAGCGTTGGGGATACCCCGTCGGGCGAGCAGTACTTC
CSVGDTPSGEQYF
>TRBV7-9|NA|TRBJ2-7|NA
TGTGCCAGCAGCTTAATTGGCAGTCCCTACGAGCAGTACTTC
CASSLIGSPYEQYF
>TRBV20-1|NA|TRBJ1-6|few
TGCAGTGCTAGTCCCCAGGGGCAGGACCTCCACTTT
CSASPQGQDLHF
>TRBV3-1|TRBD1|TRBJ2-3|NA
TGTGCCAGCAGCCAAGATCGCAGATTGGGACAGGGGGCTCCCAATACGCAGTATTTT
CASSQDRRLGQGAPNTQYF
>TRBV28|NA|TRBJ2-3|NA
TGTGCCAGCAGTTTGTTGGCCAGGACCCTCACAGATACGCAGTATTTT
CASSLLARTLTDTQYF
>TRBV7-9|TRBD1|TRBJ2-5|few
TGTGCCAGCAGCTCGGGACAGACCAATCAAGAGACCCAGTACTTC
CASSSGQTNQETQYF
>TRBV5-1|NA|TRBJ2-3|NA
TGCGCCAGCAGCTCCACCGGGGCCGCAGATACGCAGTATTTT
CASSSTGAADTQYF
>TRBV29-1|NA|TRBJ2-5|NA
TGCAGCGTTGAAGGCCGGGGGGCCCTCGCGCAAGAGACCCAGTACTTC
CSVEGRGALAQETQYF
>TRBV12-3/TRBV12-4|NA|TRBJ2-7|NA
TGTGCCAGCAAGGACCCACAAAGACCTTCCTACGAGCAGTACTTC
CASKDPQRPSYEQYF
>TRBV5-4|TRBD2|TRBJ2-3|few
TGTGCCAGCAGCTTCCCACTAGCGGGGGGCACAGATACGCAGTATTTT
CASSFPLAGGTDTQYF
>TRBV9|TRBD1|TRBJ2-7|NA
TGTGCCAGCAGCGTAAAAGGGCAGGGGGCCTACGAGCAGTACTTC
CASSVKGQGAYEQYF
>TRBV27|TRBD2|TRBJ2-5|NA
TGTGCCAGCAGCTCGGAACTAGCGGGAGATGAGACCCAGTACTTC
CASSSELAGDETQYF